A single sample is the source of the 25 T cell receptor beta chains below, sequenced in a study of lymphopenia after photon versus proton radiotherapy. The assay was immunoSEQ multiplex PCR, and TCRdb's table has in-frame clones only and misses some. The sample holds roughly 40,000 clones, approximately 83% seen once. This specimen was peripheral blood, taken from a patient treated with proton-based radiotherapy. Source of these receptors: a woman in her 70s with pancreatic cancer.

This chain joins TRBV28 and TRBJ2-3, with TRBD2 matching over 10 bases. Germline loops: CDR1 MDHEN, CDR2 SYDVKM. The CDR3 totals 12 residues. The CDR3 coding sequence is TGTGGGACTAGCGGTTCCACAGATACGCAGTATTTT. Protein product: CGTSGSTDTQYF.

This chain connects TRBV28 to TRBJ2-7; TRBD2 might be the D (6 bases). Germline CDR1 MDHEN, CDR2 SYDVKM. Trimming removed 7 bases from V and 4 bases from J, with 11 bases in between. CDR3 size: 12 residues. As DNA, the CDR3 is TGTGCCAGCAAAAGCGCGGGGTACGAGCAGTACTTC. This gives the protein CASKSAGYEQYF. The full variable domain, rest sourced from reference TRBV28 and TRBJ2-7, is DVKVTQSSRYLVKRTGEKVFLECVQDMDHENMFWYRQDPGLGLRLIYFSYDVKMKEKGDIPEGYSVSREKKERFSLILESASTNQTSMYLCASKSAGYEQYFGPGTRLTVT.

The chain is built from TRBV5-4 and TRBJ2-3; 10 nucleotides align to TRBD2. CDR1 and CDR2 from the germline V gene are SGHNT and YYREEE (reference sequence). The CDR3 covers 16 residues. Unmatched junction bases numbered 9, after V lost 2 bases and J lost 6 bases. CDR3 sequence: CASSFRLAGAADTQYF. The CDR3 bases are TGTGCCAGCAGCTTTCGGCTAGCGGGAGCGGCGGATACGCAGTATTTT.

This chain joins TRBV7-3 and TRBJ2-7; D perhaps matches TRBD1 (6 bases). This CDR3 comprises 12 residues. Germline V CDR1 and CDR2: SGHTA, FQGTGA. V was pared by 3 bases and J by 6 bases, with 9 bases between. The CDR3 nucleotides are TGTGCCAGCAGCTTGGGGGCGCCCGAGCAGTACTTC. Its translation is CASSLGAPEQYF.

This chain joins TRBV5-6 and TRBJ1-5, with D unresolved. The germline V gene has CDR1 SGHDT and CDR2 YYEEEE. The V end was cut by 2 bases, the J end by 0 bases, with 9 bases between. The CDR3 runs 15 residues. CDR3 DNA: TGTGCCAGCAGCTTTCGAAGAGCTAGCAATCAGCCCCAGCATTTT. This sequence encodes CASSFRRASNQPQHF.

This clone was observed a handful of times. The CDR3 DNA reads TGCGCCAGCAGCTGGGGGACTACTCCTTCCTACGAGCAGTACTTC. This encodes CASSWGTTPSYEQYF. The chain has TRBV5-1 and TRBJ2-7; 7 bases are a match to TRBD2. Germline V CDR1 and CDR2: SGHRS, YFSETQ. This CDR3 has 15 amino acids. The junction had 7 bases not matched to a gene; V was cut back by 3 bases and J by 1 base.

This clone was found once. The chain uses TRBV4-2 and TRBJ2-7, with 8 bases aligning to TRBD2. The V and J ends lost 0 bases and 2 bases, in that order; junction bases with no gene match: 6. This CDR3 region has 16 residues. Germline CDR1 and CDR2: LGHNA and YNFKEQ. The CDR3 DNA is TGTGCCAGCAGCCAAGAGTCTGGGACTAGTCCCTACGAGCAGTACTTC. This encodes CASSQESGTSPYEQYF.

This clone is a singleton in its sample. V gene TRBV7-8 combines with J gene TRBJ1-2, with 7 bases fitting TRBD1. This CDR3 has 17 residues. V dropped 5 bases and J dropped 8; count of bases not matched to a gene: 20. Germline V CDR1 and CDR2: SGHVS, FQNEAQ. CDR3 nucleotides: TGTGCCAGCAGCCCAGGGGGGACAGCATCTCTATCCGGAGGCTACACCTTC. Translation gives CASSPGGTASLSGGYTF.

This CDR3 is CASRGSNQPQHF. The CDR3 DNA is TGTGCCAGCAGGGGGAGCAATCAGCCCCAGCATTTT. The V gene is TRBV25-1, the J gene TRBJ1-5; unclear D gene. V dropped 6 bases and J dropped 1 base, with 4 bases sitting between them. The CDR3 runs to 12 residues. The germline gives CDR1 MGHDK, CDR2 SYGVNS.

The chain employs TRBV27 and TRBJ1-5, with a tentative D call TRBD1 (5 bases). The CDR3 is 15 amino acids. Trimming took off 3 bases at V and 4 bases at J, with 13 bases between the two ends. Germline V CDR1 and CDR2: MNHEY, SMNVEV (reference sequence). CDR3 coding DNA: TGTGCCAGCAGTTTCACCGTGAAGGGGAATCAGCCCCAGCATTTT. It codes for CASSFTVKGNQPQHF.

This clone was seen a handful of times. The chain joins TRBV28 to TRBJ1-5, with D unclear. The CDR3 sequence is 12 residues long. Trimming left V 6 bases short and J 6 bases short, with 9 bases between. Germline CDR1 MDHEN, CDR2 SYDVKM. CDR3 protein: CASRSSSQPQHF. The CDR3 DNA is TGTGCCAGCAGGTCATCCTCTCAGCCCCAGCATTTT.

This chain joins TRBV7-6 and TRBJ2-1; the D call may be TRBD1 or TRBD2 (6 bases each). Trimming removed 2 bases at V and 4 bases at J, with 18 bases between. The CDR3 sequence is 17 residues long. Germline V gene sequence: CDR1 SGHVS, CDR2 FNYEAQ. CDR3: CASSLRGQYGGYNEQFF. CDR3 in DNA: TGTGCCAGCAGCTTACGGGGGCAATACGGTGGGTACAATGAGCAGTTCTTC.

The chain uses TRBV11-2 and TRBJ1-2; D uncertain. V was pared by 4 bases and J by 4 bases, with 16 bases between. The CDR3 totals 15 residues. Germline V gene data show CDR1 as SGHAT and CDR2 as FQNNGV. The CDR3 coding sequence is TGTGCCAGCAGCTCGATTTCCCGGACGGTCTATGGCTACACCTTC. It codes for CASSSISRTVYGYTF.

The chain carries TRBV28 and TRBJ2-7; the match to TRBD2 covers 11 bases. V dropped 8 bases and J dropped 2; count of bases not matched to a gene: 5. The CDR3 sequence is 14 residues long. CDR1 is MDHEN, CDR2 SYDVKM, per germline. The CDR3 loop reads CASDGLAGPYEQYF. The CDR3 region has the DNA TGTGCCAGCGATGGACTAGCGGGCCCCTACGAGCAGTACTTC. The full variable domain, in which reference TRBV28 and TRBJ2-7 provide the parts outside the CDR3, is DVKVTQSSRYLVKRTGEKVFLECVQDMDHENMFWYRQDPGLGLRLIYFSYDVKMKEKGDIPEGYSVSREKKERFSLILESASTNQTSMYLCASDGLAGPYEQYFGPGTRLTVT.

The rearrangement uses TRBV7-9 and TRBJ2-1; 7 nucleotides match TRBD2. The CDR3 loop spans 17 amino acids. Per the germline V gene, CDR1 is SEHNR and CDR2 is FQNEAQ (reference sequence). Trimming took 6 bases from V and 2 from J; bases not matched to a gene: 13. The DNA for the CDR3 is TGTGCCAGCAGTACTGGGAGGGGCGGGAGCCCCTACAATGAGCAGTTCTTC. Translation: CASSTGRGGSPYNEQFF. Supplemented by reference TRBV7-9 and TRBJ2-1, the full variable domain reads DTGVSQNPRHKITKRGQNVTFRCDPISEHNRLYWYRQTLGQGPEFLTYFQNEAQLEKSRLLSDRFSAERPKGSFSTLEIQRTEQGDSAMYLCASSTGRGGSPYNEQFFGPGTRLTVL.

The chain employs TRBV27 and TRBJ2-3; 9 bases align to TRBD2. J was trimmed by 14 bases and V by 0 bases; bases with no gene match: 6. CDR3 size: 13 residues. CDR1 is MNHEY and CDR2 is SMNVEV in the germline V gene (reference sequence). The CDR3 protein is CASSLSRTSDGYF. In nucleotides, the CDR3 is TGTGCCAGCAGTTTATCGAGGACTAGCGATGGGTATTTT.

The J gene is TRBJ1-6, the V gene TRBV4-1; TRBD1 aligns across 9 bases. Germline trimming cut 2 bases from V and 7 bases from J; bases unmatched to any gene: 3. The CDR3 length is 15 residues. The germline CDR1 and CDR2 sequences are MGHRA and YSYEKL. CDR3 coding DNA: TGCGCCAGCAGCCAACCGGGACAGGGAAATTCACCCCTCCACTTT. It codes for CASSQPGQGNSPLHF.

CDR3 loop: CASGLVRNEQFF. The CDR3 coding sequence is TGTGCTAGTGGTTTGGTACGGAATGAGCAGTTCTTC. The chain uses TRBV12-5 and TRBJ2-1; D remains unclear. CDR3 length: 12 residues. The germline V gene has CDR1 LGHNT and CDR2 FRNRAP. V lost 0 bases and J lost 7, with 4 bases in between.

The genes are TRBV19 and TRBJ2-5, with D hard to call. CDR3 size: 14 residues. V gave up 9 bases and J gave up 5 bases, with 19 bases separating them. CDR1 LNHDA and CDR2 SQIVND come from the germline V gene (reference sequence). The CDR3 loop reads CASRATLTTETQYF. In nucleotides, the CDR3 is TGTGCCAGCAGAGCGACCCTAACTACCGAGACCCAGTACTTC.

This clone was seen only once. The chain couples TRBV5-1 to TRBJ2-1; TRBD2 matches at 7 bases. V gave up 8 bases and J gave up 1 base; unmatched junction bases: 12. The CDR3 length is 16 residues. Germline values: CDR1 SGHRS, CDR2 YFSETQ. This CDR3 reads CASNENSGHSYNEQFF. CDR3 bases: TGCGCCAGTAATGAAAATAGCGGGCATTCCTACAATGAGCAGTTCTTC.

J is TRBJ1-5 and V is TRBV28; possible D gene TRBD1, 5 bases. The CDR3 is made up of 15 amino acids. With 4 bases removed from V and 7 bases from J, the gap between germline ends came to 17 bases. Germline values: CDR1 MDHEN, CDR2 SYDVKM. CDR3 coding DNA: TGTGCCAGCAGTTCCCCCCGGGGCGTAGTGCAGCCCCAGCATTTT. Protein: CASSSPRGVVQPQHF.

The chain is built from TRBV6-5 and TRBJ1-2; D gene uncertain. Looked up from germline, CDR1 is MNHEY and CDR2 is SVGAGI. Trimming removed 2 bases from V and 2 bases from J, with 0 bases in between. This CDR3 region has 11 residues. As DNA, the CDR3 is TGTGCCAGCAGTTACAACTATGGCTACACCTTC. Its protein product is CASSYNYGYTF.

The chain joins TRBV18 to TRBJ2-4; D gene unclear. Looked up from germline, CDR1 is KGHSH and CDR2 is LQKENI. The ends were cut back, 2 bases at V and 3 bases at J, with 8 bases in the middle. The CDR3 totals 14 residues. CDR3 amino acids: CASSPGSDKNIQYF. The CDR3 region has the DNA TGTGCCAGCTCACCAGGGTCCGACAAAAACATTCAGTACTTC.

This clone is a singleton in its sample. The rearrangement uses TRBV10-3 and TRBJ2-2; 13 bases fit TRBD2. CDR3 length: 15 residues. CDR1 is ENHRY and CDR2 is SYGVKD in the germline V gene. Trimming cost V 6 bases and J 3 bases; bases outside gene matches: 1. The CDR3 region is CAISGLAGDTGELFF. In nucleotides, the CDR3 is TGTGCCATCAGCGGACTAGCGGGAGACACCGGGGAGCTGTTTTTT.

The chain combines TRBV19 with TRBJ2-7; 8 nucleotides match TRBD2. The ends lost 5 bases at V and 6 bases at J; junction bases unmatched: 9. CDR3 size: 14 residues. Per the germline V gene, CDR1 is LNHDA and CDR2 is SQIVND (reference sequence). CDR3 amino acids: CASSQPGGMSEQYF. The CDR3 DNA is TGTGCCAGTAGTCAGCCGGGGGGGATGAGCGAGCAGTACTTC.